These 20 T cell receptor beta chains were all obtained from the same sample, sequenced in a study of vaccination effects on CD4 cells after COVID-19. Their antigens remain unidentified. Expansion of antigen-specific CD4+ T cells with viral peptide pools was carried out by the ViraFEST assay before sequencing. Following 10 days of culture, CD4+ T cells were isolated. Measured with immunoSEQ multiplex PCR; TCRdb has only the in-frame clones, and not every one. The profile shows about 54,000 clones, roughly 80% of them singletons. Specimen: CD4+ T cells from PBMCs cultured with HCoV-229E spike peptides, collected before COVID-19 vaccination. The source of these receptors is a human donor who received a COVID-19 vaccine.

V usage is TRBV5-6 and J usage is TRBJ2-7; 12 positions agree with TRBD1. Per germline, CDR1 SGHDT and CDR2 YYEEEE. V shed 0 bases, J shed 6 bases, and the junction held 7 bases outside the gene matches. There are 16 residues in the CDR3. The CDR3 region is CASSLGLGQGAGEQYV. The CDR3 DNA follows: TGTGCCAGCAGCTTGGGGCTGGGACAGGGGGCTGGCGAGCAGTACGTC.

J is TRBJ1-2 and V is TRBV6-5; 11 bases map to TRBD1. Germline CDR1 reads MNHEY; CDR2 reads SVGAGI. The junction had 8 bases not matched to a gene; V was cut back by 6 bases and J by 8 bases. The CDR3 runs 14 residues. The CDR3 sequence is CASRRPGQGGGYTF. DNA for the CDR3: TGTGCCAGCAGGCGGCCGGGACAGGGGGGAGGCTACACCTTC.

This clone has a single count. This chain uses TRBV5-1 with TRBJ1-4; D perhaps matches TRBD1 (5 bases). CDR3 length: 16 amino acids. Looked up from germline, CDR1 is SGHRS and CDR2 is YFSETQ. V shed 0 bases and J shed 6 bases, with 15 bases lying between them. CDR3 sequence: CASSLAIGGLDEKLFF. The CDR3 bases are TGCGCCAGCAGCTTGGCCATCGGGGGACTAGATGAAAAACTGTTTTTT. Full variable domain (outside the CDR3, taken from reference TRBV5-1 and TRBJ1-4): KAGVTQTPRYLIKTRGQQVTLSCSPISGHRSVSWYQQTPGQGLQFLFEYFSETQRNKGNFPGRFSGRQFSNSRSEMNVSTLELGDSALYLCASSLAIGGLDEKLFFGSGTQLSVL.

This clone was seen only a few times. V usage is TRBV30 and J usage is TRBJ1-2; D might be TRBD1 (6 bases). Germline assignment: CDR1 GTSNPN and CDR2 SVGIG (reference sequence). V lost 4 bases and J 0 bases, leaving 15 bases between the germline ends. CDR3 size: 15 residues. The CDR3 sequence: CAWTKTDRANYGYTF. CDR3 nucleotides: TGTGCCTGGACCAAAACGGACAGAGCTAACTATGGCTACACCTTC.

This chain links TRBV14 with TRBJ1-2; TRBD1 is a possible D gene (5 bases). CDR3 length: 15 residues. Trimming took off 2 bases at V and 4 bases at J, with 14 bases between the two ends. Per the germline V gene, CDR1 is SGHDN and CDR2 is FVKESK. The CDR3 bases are TGTGCCAGCAGCCAATTCGGTCGGGGCTCCTATGGCTACACCTTC. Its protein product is CASSQFGRGSYGYTF.

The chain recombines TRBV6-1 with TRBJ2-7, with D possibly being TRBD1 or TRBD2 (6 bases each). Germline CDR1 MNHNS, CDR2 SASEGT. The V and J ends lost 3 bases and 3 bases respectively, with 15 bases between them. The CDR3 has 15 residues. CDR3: CASSEGGGEIYEQYV. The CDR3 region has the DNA TGTGCCAGCAGTGAGGGGGGCGGGGAAATCTACGAGCAGTACGTC.

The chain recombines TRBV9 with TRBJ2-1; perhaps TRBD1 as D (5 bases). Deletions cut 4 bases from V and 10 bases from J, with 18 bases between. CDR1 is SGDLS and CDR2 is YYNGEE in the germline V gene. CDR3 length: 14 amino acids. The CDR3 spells CASSPRWGTEEQFF. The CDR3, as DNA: TGTGCCAGCAGCCCAAGGTGGGGCACAGAAGAGCAGTTCTTC.

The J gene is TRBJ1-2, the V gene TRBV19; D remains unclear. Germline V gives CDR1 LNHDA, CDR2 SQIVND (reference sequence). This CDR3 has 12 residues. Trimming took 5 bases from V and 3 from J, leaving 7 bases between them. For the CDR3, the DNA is TGTGCCAGTAGTCGGCGGGACTATGGCTACACCTTC. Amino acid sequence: CASSRRDYGYTF.

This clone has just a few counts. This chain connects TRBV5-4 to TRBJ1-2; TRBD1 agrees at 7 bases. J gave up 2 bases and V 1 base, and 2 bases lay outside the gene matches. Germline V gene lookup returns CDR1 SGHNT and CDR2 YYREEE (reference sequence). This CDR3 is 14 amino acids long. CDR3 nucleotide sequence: TGTGCCAGCAGCTTGAACAGGGGCAACTATGGCTACACCTTC. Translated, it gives CASSLNRGNYGYTF.

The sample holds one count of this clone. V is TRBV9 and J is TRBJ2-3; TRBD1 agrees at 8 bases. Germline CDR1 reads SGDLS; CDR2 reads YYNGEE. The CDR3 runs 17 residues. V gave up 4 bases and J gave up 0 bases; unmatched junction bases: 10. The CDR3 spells CASSYYRDRKSTDTQYF. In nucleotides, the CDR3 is TGTGCCAGCAGCTATTACCGGGACAGGAAAAGCACAGATACGCAGTATTTT.

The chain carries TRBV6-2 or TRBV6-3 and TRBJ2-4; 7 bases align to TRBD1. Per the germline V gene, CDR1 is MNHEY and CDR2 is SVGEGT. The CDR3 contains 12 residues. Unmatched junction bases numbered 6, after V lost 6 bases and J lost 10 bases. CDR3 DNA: TGTGCCAGCAGCCCGACAGGGCTTATTCAGTACTTC. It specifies CASSPTGLIQYF.

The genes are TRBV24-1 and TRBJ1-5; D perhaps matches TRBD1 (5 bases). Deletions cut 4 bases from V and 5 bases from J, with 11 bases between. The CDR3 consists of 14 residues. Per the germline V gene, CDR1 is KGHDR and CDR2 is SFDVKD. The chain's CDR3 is CATSERGFDQPQHF. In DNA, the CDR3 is TGTGCCACCAGTGAAAGGGGATTTGATCAGCCCCAGCATTTT.

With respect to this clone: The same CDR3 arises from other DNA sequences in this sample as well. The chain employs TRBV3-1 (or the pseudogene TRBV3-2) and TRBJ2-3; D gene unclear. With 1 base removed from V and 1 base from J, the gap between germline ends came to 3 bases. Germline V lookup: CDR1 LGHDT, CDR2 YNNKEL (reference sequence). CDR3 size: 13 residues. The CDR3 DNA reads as TGTGCCAGCAGCCAAGCAGGCACAGATACGCAGTATTTT. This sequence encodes CASSQAGTDTQYF.

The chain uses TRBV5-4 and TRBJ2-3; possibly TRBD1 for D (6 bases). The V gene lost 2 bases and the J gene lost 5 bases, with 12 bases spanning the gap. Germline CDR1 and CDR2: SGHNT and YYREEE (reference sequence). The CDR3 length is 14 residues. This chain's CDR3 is CASSFGGSGDTQYF. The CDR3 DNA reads TGTGCCAGCAGCTTTGGGGGCTCAGGAGATACGCAGTATTTT. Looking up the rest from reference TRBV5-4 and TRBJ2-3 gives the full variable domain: ETGVTQSPTHLIKTRGQQVTLRCSSQSGHNTVSWYQQALGQGPQFIFQYYREEENGRGNFPPRFSGLQFPNYSSELNVNALELDDSALYLCASSFGGSGDTQYFGPGTRLTVL.

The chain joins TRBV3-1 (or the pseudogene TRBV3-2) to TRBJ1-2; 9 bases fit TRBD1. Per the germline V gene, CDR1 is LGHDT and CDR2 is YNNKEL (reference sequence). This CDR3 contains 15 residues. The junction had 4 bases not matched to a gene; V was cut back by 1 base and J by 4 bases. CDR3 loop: CASSQGGQGFYGYTF. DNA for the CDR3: TGTGCCAGCAGCCAAGGGGGACAGGGTTTCTATGGCTACACCTTC.

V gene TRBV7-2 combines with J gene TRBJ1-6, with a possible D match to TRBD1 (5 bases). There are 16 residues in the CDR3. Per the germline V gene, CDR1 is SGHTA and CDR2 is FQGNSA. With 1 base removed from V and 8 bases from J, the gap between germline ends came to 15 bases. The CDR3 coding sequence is TGTGCCAGCAGCTTAGGTGGGGGGAGAATCCATTCACCCCTCCACTTT. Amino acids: CASSLGGGRIHSPLHF.

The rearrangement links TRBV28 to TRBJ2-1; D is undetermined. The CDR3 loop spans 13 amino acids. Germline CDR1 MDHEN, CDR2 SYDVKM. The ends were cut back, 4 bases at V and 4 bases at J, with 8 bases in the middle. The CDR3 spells CASSSTDYNEQFF. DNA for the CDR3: TGTGCCAGCAGTTCCACGGATTACAATGAGCAGTTCTTC.

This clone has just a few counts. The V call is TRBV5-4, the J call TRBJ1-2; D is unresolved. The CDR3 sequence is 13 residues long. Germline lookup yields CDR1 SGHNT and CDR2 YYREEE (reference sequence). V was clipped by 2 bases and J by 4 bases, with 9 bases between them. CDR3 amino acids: CASSFGRTYGYTF. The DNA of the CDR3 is TGTGCCAGCAGCTTCGGCCGGACCTATGGCTACACCTTC.

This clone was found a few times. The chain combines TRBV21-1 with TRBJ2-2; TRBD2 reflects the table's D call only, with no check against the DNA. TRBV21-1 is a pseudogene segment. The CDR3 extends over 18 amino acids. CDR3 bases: TGTGCCAGCAGCAAAGGACTAGCGGGTACGACGAACACCGGGGAGCTGTTTTTT. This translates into CASSKGLAGTTNTGELFF.

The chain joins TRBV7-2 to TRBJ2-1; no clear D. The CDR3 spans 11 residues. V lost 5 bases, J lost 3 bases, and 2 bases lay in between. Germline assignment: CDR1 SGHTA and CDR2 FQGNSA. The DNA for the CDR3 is TGTGCCAGCAGCCACTACAATGAGCAGTTCTTC. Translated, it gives CASSHYNEQFF.